Below are 20 T cell receptor beta chains sequenced from a single sample in a study of blood T cell repertoires in COVID-19. Sequencing used immunoSEQ multiplex PCR; TCRdb keeps in-frame clones, though not all of them. The table shows about 74,000 clones, with roughly nine tenths occurring only once. Sequenced: peripheral blood. These receptor sequences come from a human donor in a cohort sampled during active COVID-19.

The rearrangement uses TRBV29-1 and TRBJ2-2; TRBD2 aligns across 9 bases. Per germline, CDR1 SQVTM and CDR2 ANQGSEA. J lost 4 bases, V lost 4 bases, and 10 bases had no gene match. The CDR3 extends over 16 amino acids. CDR3 sequence: CSVGALGGRGTGELFF. The CDR3 bases are TGCAGCGTTGGCGCGCTAGGCGGGAGGGGCACCGGGGAGCTGTTTTTT.

This chain uses TRBV27 with TRBJ2-2; D gene uncertain. The V end lost 3 bases, the J end lost 3 bases, and 8 bases lay between the germline ends. The CDR3 consists of 14 residues. CDR1 and CDR2 from the germline V gene are MNHEY and SMNVEV (reference sequence). The CDR3 spells CASSFSRDTGELFF. The CDR3 nucleotides are TGTGCCAGCAGTTTCTCTCGGGACACCGGGGAGCTGTTTTTT.

V usage is TRBV6-2 or TRBV6-3 and J usage is TRBJ2-3; 7 nucleotides agree with TRBD2. The ends lost 4 bases at V and 4 bases at J; junction bases unmatched: 8. This CDR3 spans 15 amino acids. Germline V gene data show CDR1 as MNHEY and CDR2 as SVGEGT. CDR3 region: CASSSGESGADTQYF. The CDR3 DNA follows: TGTGCCAGCAGTTCCGGAGAGAGCGGGGCAGATACGCAGTATTTT.

The chain links TRBV18 to TRBJ2-5; D gene uncertain. Germline V lookup: CDR1 KGHSH, CDR2 LQKENI. The CDR3 covers 12 residues. V shed 6 bases and J shed 6 bases, with 11 bases lying between them. The CDR3 nucleotides read TGTGCCAGCTCCACGGGTATAAAGACCCAGTACTTC. Translation gives CASSTGIKTQYF. The variable domain in full, with the rest retrieved from reference TRBV18 and TRBJ2-5, is NAGVMQNPRHLVRRRGQEARLRCSPMKGHSHVYWYRQLPEEGLKFMVYLQKENIIDESGMPKERFSAEFPKEGPSILRIQQVVRGDSAAYFCASSTGIKTQYFGPGTRLLVL.

This CDR3 is CASSVGGGAGPQHF. The CDR3 DNA follows: TGTGCCAGCAGCGTAGGCGGGGGGGCGGGGCCCCAGCATTTT. This chain connects TRBV9 to TRBJ1-5; D is perhaps TRBD1 (6 bases). The CDR3 extends over 14 amino acids. Germline V lookup: CDR1 SGDLS, CDR2 YYNGEE. V was trimmed by 0 bases and J by 9 bases, leaving 13 bases between them.

V usage is TRBV7-9 and J usage is TRBJ2-1; D is ambiguous. V lost 5 bases and J 0 bases, leaving 14 bases between the germline ends. Germline lookup yields CDR1 SEHNR and CDR2 FQNEAQ (reference sequence). The CDR3 length is 16 residues. The CDR3 loop is CASSPNLLASYNEQFF. CDR3 DNA: TGTGCCAGCAGCCCAAACCTGTTGGCCTCCTACAATGAGCAGTTCTTC.

This clone was counted between two and nine times. Written as DNA, the CDR3 is TGTGCCAGTAGTATAGCAGGGGGCCTGGATACGCAGTATTTT. The encoded protein is CASSIAGGLDTQYF. The chain joins TRBV19 to TRBJ2-3; TRBD1 aligns across 8 bases. V gave up 1 base and J gave up 6 bases; unmatched junction bases: 3. CDR1 and CDR2 from the germline V gene are LNHDA and SQIVND (reference sequence). This CDR3 has 14 residues.

The rearrangement joins TRBV6-4 to TRBJ2-3; TRBD2 aligns across 8 bases. Per the germline V gene, CDR1 is MRHNA and CDR2 is SNTAGT. V was clipped by 5 bases and J by 4 bases; unmatched bases: 8. The CDR3 sequence is 15 residues long. CDR3 nucleotides: TGTGCCAGCAGTAGGAGCGGGAGTGAGGCAGATACGCAGTATTTT. Amino acids: CASSRSGSEADTQYF.

The CDR3 DNA is TGTGCCTGGACAACGAGCTCCTATAATTCACCCCTCCACTTT. Translated: CAWTTSSYNSPLHF. V gene TRBV30 combines with J gene TRBJ1-6; D not resolved. V lost 4 bases, J lost 0 bases, and 7 bases lay in between. The CDR3 is 14 residues long. Germline V gene data show CDR1 as GTSNPN and CDR2 as SVGIG (reference sequence). The full variable domain, completed using reference TRBV30 and TRBJ1-6, is SQTIHQWPATLVQPVGSPLSLECTVEGTSNPNLYWYRQAAGRGLQLLFYSVGIGQISSEVPQNLSASRPQDRQFILSSKKLLLSDSGFYLCAWTTSSYNSPLHFGNGTRLTVT.

The genes are TRBV7-8 and TRBJ2-3; the match to TRBD2 covers 12 bases. The CDR3 is made up of 15 amino acids. V trimming: 7 bases; J trimming: 4 bases; junction bases outside the gene matches: 6. Germline V CDR1 and CDR2: SGHVS, FQNEAQ. CDR3 sequence (DNA): TGTGCCAGCACGACTAGCGGGAGCAGGGCAGATACGCAGTATTTT. Protein sequence: CASTTSGSRADTQYF.

J is TRBJ1-1 and V is TRBV6-2 or TRBV6-3; 9 positions agree with TRBD1. CDR3 length equals 13 residues. The V segment lost 5 bases and the J segment 7 bases; nucleotides outside the gene matches: 5. CDR1 MNHEY and CDR2 SVGEGT come from the germline V gene. The CDR3 nucleotides read TGTGCCAGCAGTGCTGACAGGGGGAATGAAGCTTTCTTT. Translating it yields CASSADRGNEAFF.

This clone came up once. The rearrangement links TRBV27 to TRBJ1-3; D might be TRBD1 (5 bases). There are 15 residues in the CDR3. CDR1 and CDR2 (germline): MNHEY, SMNVEV (reference sequence). With 3 bases removed from V and 1 base from J, the gap between germline ends came to 10 bases. CDR3 DNA: TGTGCCAGCAGTTTCGGTAGGGGATCTGGAAACACCATATATTTT. Its protein product is CASSFGRGSGNTIYF.

The gene calls are TRBV11-1 and TRBJ2-7, with D possibly TRBD2 on 5 matching bases. Trimming left V 1 base short and J 0 bases short, with 7 bases between. The CDR3 has 14 amino acids. Germline loops: CDR1 SGHAT, CDR2 FQDESV (reference sequence). The CDR3 nucleotides read TGTGCCAGCAGCTTAGGGACTTTCTCCTACGAGCAGTACTTC. Protein product: CASSLGTFSYEQYF.

The chain has TRBV2 and TRBJ2-3; 8 bases align to TRBD2. There are 14 residues in the CDR3. J lost 2 bases, V lost 10 bases, and 8 bases had no gene match. The germline gives CDR1 SNHLY, CDR2 FYNNEI. The CDR3, as DNA: TGTGCCACCCGTAGCGGGGCGTCCACAGATACGCAGTATTTT. It yields the protein CATRSGASTDTQYF.

The rearrangement joins TRBV14 to TRBJ2-1; D is possibly TRBD2 (5 bases). Germline CDR1 SGHDN, CDR2 FVKESK. The CDR3 contains 15 residues. Trimming took 3 bases from V and 4 from J, leaving 13 bases between them. The CDR3 is CASSHPIREYNEQFF. In nucleotides, the CDR3 is TGTGCCAGCAGCCATCCGATTAGGGAGTACAATGAGCAGTTCTTC.

The chain carries TRBV11-1 and TRBJ2-1; a weak D match, TRBD1 (6 bases). V lost 3 bases and J 9 bases, leaving 21 bases between the germline ends. In germline, CDR1 is SGHAT, CDR2 FQDESV (reference sequence). The CDR3 loop spans 16 amino acids. DNA for the CDR3: TGTGCCAGCAGCTTTACCGGGACACGGTCTTCTAGTGAGCAGTTCTTC. This sequence encodes CASSFTGTRSSSEQFF.

This chain joins TRBV24-1 and TRBJ2-1, with TRBD1 matching 7 bases. The V gene end was trimmed by 4 bases and the J gene end by 4 bases; junction bases not matched to a gene: 9. The CDR3 contains 16 residues. Germline values: CDR1 KGHDR, CDR2 SFDVKD. CDR3 sequence: CATSDAQGRTYNEQFF. DNA for the CDR3: TGTGCCACCAGTGACGCACAGGGGCGGACTTACAATGAGCAGTTCTTC.

This chain uses TRBV6-2 or TRBV6-3 with TRBJ2-7; 7 positions agree with TRBD2. Germline trimming cut 6 bases from V and 7 bases from J; bases unmatched to any gene: 18. CDR3 length: 16 residues. CDR1 is MNHEY, CDR2 SVGEGT, per germline. As DNA, the CDR3 is TGTGCCAGCAGCCATATTCTAGGCAGCGGGACGGGGGAGCAGTACTTC. Translation: CASSHILGSGTGEQYF.

The chain employs TRBV7-9 and TRBJ1-2; TRBD1 matches at 9 bases. Germline CDR1 and CDR2: SEHNR and FQNEAQ (reference sequence). V gave up 3 bases and J gave up 5 bases; unmatched junction bases: 4. CDR3 length: 14 residues. CDR3 loop: CASSLGQGTYGYTF. CDR3 bases: TGTGCCAGCAGCTTGGGACAGGGCACTTATGGCTACACCTTC.

The chain carries TRBV29-1 and TRBJ1-1; D not certain. CDR1 and CDR2 (germline): SQVTM, ANQGSEA. V lost 5 bases, J lost 0 bases, and 10 bases lay in between. The CDR3 runs 13 residues. This CDR3 reads CSVTVTMNTEAFF. The CDR3 region has the DNA TGCAGCGTTACAGTGACAATGAACACTGAAGCTTTCTTT.